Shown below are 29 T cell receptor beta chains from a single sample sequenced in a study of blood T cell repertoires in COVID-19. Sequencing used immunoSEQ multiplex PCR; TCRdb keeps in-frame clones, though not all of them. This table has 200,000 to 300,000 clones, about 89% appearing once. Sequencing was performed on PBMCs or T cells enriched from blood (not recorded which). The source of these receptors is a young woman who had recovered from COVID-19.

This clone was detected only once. CDR3 protein: CASSQDGGLIYGYTF. The CDR3 coding sequence is TGTGCCAGCAGCCAAGACGGGGGGCTTATCTATGGCTACACCTTC. The rearrangement joins TRBV3-1 (or the pseudogene TRBV3-2) to TRBJ1-2, with a possible D match to TRBD1 (6 bases). V was trimmed by 0 bases and J by 4 bases, leaving 12 bases between them. The CDR3 is 15 residues long. Germline lookup yields CDR1 LGHDT and CDR2 YNNKEL (reference sequence).

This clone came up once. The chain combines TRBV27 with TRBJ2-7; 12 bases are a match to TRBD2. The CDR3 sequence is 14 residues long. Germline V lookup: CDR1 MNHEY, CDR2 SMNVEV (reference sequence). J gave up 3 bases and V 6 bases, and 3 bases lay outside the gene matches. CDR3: CASSPLAGGYEQYF. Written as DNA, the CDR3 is TGTGCCAGCAGCCCACTAGCGGGGGGCTACGAGCAGTACTTC.

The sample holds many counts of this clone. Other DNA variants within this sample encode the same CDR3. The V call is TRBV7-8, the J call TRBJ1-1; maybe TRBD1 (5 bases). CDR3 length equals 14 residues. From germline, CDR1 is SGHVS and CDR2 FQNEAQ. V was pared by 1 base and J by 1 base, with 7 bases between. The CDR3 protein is CASSLERGNTEAFF. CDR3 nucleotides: TGTGCCAGCAGCTTAGAAAGGGGGAACACTGAAGCTTTCTTT.

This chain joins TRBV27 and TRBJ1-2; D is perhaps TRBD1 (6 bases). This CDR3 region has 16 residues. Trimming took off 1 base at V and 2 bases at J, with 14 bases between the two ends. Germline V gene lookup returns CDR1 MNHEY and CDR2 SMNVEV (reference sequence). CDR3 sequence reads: CASSLWSGDRNYGYTF. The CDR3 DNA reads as TGTGCCAGCAGTTTATGGTCAGGGGACCGAAACTATGGCTACACCTTC.

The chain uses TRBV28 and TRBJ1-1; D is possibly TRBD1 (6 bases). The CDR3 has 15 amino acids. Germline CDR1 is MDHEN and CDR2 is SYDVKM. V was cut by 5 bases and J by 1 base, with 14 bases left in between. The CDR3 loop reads CASSPPWTENTEAFF. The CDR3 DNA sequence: TGTGCCAGCAGTCCGCCCTGGACAGAGAACACTGAAGCTTTCTTT.

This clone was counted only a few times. This chain's CDR3 is CASSLGVSGNTIYF. CDR3 bases: TGTGCCAGCAGCTTAGGCGTCTCTGGAAACACCATATATTTT. This rearrangement joins TRBV7-2 to TRBJ1-3; D is uncertain. Germline CDR1 SGHTA, CDR2 FQGNSA. The CDR3 is 14 amino acids. Trimming took 1 base from V and 0 from J, leaving 4 bases between them. Full variable domain (remainder filled in from reference TRBV7-2 and TRBJ1-3): GAGVSQSPSNKVTEKGKDVELRCDPISGHTALYWYRQSLGQGLEFLIYFQGNSAPDKSGLPSDRFSAERTGGSVSTLTIQRTQQEDSAVYLCASSLGVSGNTIYFGEGSWLTVV.

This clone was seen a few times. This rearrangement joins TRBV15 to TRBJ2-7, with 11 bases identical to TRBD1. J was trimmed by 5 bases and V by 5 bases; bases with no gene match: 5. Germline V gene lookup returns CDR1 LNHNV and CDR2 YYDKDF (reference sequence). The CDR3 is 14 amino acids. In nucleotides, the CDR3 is TGTGCCACCAGCCCCCGGACAGGGGGCCACGAGCAGTACTTC. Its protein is CATSPRTGGHEQYF.

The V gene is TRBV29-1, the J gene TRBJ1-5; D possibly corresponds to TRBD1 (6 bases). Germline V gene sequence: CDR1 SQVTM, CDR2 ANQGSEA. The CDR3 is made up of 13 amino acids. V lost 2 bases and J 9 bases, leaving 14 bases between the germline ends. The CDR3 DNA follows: TGCAGCGTTGAATCTGGGGGCGGGGGGCCCCAGCATTTT. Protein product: CSVESGGGGPQHF.

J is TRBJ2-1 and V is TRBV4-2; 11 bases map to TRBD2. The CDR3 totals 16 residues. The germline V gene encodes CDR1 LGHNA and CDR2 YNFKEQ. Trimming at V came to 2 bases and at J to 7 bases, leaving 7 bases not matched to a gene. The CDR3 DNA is TGTGCCAGCAGCCAAAACCTGAGGACTAGCGGGAATGAGCAGTTCTTC. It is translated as CASSQNLRTSGNEQFF.

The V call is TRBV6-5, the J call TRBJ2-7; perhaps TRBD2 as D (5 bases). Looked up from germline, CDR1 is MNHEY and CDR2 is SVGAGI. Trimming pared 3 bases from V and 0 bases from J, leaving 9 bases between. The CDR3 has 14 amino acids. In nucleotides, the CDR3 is TGTGCCAGCAGTTATTCCGGGAACTCCTACGAGCAGTACTTC. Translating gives CASSYSGNSYEQYF.

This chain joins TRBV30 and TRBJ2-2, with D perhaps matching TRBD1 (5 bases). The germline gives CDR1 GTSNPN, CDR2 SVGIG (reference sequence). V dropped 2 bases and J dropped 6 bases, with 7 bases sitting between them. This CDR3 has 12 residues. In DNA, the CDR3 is TGTGCCTGGAGTTTAGGGGCCGGGGAGCTGTTTTTT. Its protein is CAWSLGAGELFF.

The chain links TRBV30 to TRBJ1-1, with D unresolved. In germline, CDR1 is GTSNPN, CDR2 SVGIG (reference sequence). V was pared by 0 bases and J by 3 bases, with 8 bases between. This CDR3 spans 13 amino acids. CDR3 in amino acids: CAWSVHRDTEAFF. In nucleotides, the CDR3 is TGTGCCTGGAGTGTTCACCGGGACACTGAAGCTTTCTTT.

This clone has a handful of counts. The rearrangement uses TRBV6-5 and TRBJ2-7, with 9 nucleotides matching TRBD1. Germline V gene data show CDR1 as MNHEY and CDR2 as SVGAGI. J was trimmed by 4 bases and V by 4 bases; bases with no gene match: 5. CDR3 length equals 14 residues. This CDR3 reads CASSLQGARYEQYF. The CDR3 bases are TGTGCCAGCAGTTTACAGGGGGCGCGGTACGAGCAGTACTTC.

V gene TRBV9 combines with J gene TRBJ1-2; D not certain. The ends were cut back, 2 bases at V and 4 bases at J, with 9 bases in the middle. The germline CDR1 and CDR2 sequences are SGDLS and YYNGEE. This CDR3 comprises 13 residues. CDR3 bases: TGTGCCAGCAGCGTCGGCAGAGGCTATGGCTACACCTTC. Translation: CASSVGRGYGYTF.

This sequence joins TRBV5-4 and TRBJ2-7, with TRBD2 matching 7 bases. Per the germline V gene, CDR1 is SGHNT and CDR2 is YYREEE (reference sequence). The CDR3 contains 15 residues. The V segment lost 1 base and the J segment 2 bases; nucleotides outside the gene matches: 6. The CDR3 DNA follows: TGTGCCAGCAGCTTGTCGGCGGGAGCGCCCTACGAGCAGTACTTC. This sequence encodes CASSLSAGAPYEQYF.

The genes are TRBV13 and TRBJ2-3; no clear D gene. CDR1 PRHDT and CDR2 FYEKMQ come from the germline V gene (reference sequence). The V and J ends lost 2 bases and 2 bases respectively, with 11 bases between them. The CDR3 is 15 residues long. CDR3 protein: CASSLHRSFTDTQYF. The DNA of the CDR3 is TGTGCCAGCAGCTTACACAGATCCTTCACAGATACGCAGTATTTT.

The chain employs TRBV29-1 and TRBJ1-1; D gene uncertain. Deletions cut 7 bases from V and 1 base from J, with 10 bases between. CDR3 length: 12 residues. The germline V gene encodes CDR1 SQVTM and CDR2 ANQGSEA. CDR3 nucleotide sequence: TGCAGCGGCCGACATTGGAACACTGAAGCTTTCTTT. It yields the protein CSGRHWNTEAFF.

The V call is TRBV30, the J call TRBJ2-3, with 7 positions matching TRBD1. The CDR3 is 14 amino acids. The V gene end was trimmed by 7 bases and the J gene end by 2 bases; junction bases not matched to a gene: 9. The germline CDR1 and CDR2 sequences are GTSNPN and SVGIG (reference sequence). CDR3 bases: TGTGCCTCGACAGGGCATTCGTTCACAGATACGCAGTATTTT. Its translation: CASTGHSFTDTQYF. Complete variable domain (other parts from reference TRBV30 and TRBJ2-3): SQTIHQWPATLVQPVGSPLSLECTVEGTSNPNLYWYRQAAGRGLQLLFYSVGIGQISSEVPQNLSASRPQDRQFILSSKKLLLSDSGFYLCASTGHSFTDTQYFGPGTRLTVL.

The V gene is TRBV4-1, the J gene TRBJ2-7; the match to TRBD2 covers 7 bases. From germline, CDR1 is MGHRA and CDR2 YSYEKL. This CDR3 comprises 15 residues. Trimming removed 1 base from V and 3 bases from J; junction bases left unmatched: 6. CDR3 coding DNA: TGCGCCAGCAGCCAAGGGGCTAGCGGTCTCTACGAGCAGTACTTC. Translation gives CASSQGASGLYEQYF.

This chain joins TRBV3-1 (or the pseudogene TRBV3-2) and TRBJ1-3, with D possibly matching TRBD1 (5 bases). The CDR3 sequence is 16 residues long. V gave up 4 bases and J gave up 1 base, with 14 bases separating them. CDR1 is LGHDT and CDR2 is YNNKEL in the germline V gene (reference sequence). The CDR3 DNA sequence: TGTGCCAGCAGCCTCACGGGGGGATCGTCTGGAAACACCATATATTTT. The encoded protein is CASSLTGGSSGNTIYF.

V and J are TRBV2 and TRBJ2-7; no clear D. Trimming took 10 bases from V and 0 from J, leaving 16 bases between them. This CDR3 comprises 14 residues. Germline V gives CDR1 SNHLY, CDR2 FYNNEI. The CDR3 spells CATTAERSSYEQYF. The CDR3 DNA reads TGTGCCACAACCGCGGAGAGGAGCTCCTACGAGCAGTACTTC.

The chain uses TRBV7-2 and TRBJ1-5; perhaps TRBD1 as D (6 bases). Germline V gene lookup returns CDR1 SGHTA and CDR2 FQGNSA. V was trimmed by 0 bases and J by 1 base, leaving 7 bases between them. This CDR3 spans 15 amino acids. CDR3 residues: CASSLAGQSNQPQHF. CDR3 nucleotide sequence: TGTGCCAGCAGCTTAGCCGGACAGAGCAATCAGCCCCAGCATTTT.

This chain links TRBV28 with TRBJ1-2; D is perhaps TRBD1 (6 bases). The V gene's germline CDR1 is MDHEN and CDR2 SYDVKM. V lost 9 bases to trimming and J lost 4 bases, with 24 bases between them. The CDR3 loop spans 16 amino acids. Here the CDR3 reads CASVGGLSPLVYGYTF. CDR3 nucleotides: TGTGCCAGTGTGGGGGGGCTAAGCCCGTTAGTCTATGGCTACACCTTC.

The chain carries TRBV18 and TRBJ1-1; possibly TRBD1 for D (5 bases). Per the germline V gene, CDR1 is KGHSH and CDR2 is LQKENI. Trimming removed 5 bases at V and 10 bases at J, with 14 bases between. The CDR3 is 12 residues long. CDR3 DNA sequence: TGTGCCAGCTCAGGGGCGGAGCCTGGAGCTTTCTTT. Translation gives CASSGAEPGAFF.

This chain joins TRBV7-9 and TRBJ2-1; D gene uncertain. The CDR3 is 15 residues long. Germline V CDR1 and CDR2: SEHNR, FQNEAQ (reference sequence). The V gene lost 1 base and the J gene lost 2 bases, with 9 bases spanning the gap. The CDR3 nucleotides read TGTGCCAGCAGCTTAGGCCGCGCCCCCTACAATGAGCAGTTCTTC. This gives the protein CASSLGRAPYNEQFF.

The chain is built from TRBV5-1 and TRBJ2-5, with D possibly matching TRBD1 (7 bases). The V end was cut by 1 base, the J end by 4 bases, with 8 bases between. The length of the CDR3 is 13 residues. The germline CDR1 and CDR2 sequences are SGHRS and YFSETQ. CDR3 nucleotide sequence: TGCGCCAGCAGCTTGCAGGGGGGAGAGACCCAGTACTTC. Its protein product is CASSLQGGETQYF.

The CDR3, as DNA: TGTGCCAGCAGCCTCGACAGGGGCGGGGAGCTGTTTTTT. This codes for CASSLDRGGELFF. The V gene is TRBV7-6, the J gene TRBJ2-2; the match to TRBD1 covers 8 bases. In germline, CDR1 is SGHVS, CDR2 FNYEAQ. The length of the CDR3 is 13 residues. V was pared by 5 bases and J by 7 bases, with 3 bases of the junction left unmatched.

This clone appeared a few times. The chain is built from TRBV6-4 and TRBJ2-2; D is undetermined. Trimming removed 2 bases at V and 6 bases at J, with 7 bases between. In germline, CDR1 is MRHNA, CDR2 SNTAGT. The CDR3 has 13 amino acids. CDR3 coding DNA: TGTGCCAGCAGTGACGAGGTTTCCGGGGAGCTGTTTTTT. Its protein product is CASSDEVSGELFF.

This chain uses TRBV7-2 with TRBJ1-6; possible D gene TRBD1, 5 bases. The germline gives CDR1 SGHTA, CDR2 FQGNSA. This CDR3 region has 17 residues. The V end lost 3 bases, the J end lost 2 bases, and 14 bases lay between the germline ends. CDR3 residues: CASSFSPRGAYNSPLHF. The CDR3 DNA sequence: TGTGCCAGCAGCTTCAGTCCAAGGGGCGCCTATAATTCACCCCTCCACTTT.